These 23 T cell receptor beta chains originate from one sample sequenced in a study of PD-1 blockade in classical Hodgkin lymphoma. Method: immunoSEQ multiplex PCR; TCRdb's copy keeps in-frame clones and lacks some. This table holds around 40,000 clones, about 71% found once. Brentuximab vedotin exposure varied, and every patient relapsed after autologous stem cell transplantation. The material was peripheral blood mononuclear cells (PBMCs), obtained at baseline. The receptor source for this set is a human donor with classical Hodgkin lymphoma.

The V call is TRBV9, the J call TRBJ2-7; 8 nucleotides line up with TRBD2. The germline V gene encodes CDR1 SGDLS and CDR2 YYNGEE. V gave up 0 bases and J gave up 5 bases; unmatched junction bases: 13. This CDR3 is built from 17 residues. For the CDR3, the DNA is TGTGCCAGCAGCGTAGAGGCTGTAGCGGGATACCGAAACGAGCAGTACTTC. Its translation is CASSVEAVAGYRNEQYF.

The chain has TRBV7-9 and TRBJ2-7, with 11 nucleotides matching TRBD2. The ends lost 1 base at V and 6 bases at J; junction bases unmatched: 5. The CDR3 is made up of 15 amino acids. The germline CDR1 and CDR2 sequences are SEHNR and FQNEAQ (reference sequence). The CDR3 loop is CASSLETSGNPEQYF. The CDR3 nucleotides read TGTGCCAGCAGCTTAGAGACTAGCGGGAACCCCGAGCAGTACTTC.

This sequence joins TRBV5-6 and TRBJ1-3; D call uncertain. CDR1 and CDR2 (germline): SGHDT, YYEEEE. V was trimmed by 6 bases and J by 0 bases, leaving 10 bases between them. The length of the CDR3 is 14 residues. CDR3 nucleotide sequence: TGTGCCAGCACCCGCGGGATCTCTGGAAACACCATATATTTT. Translating it yields CASTRGISGNTIYF.

The rearrangement joins TRBV6-5 to TRBJ2-7, with D perhaps TRBD1 (6 bases). V lost 6 bases, J lost 4 bases, and 16 bases lay in between. From germline, CDR1 is MNHEY and CDR2 SVGAGI. The CDR3 has 14 residues. This chain's CDR3 is CASSTGGWGYEQYF. The CDR3 DNA sequence: TGTGCCAGCAGCACTGGGGGCTGGGGATACGAGCAGTACTTC.

As for this clone: Germline and junction disagree at one end, which may indicate a read error. CDR3 protein: CASSFLDSTSGSLPF. The CDR3 bases are TGTGCCAGCAGCTTCTTAGACTCGACTAGCGGGAGCCTCCCCTTC. This sequence joins TRBV11-2 and TRBJ2-7, with 12 bases aligning to TRBD2. The CDR3 length is 15 residues. Germline-derived CDR1 and CDR2 are SGHAT and FQNNGV.

The chain is built from TRBV21-1 and TRBJ2-6; TRBD1 is the table's D call and was not checked against the DNA. TRBV21-1 is a pseudogene locus. The CDR3 runs to 17 residues. The CDR3, as DNA: TGTGCCAGCAGCAGGGACAGGGAGTCGTCTGGGGCCAACGTCCTGACTTTC. Its protein product is CASSRDRESSGANVLTF.

The chain links TRBV25-1 to TRBJ1-1; TRBD1 agrees at 10 bases. Germline V gene lookup returns CDR1 MGHDK and CDR2 SYGVNS. This CDR3 comprises 18 residues. V gave up 4 bases and J gave up 1 base; unmatched junction bases: 12. This chain's CDR3 is CASSVGGQGVLGNTEAFF. CDR3 coding DNA: TGTGCCAGCAGTGTCGGTGGACAGGGGGTTTTGGGGAACACTGAAGCTTTCTTT.

The chain links TRBV11-1 to TRBJ1-1, with D unresolved. Per the germline V gene, CDR1 is SGHAT and CDR2 is FQDESV (reference sequence). The CDR3 is 11 residues long. Trimming shortened V by 6 bases and J by 8 bases, and 10 bases separated the two germline ends. The CDR3 sequence: CASRQKEEAFF. The CDR3 region has the DNA TGTGCCAGCAGACAAAAGGAGGAAGCTTTCTTT.

This clone was counted once. The chain carries TRBV7-3 and TRBJ1-6; D is unclear. Germline assignment: CDR1 SGHTA and CDR2 FQGTGA. This CDR3 comprises 13 residues. Trimming shortened V by 2 bases and J by 5 bases, and 4 bases separated the two germline ends. CDR3 sequence reads: CASSLVDNSPLHF. CDR3 nucleotide sequence: TGTGCCAGCAGCTTAGTGGATAATTCACCCCTCCACTTT.

V is TRBV11-1 and J is TRBJ2-5; perhaps TRBD1 as D (6 bases). The CDR3 is 15 amino acids. V was cut by 6 bases and J by 2 bases, with 16 bases left in between. In germline, CDR1 is SGHAT, CDR2 FQDESV (reference sequence). In DNA, the CDR3 is TGTGCCAGCAGGACAAACAGGGCCCGTCAAGAGACCCAGTACTTC. Translation: CASRTNRARQETQYF.

The chain joins TRBV6-4 to TRBJ1-1, with D perhaps matching TRBD1 (5 bases). There are 13 residues in the CDR3. Looked up from germline, CDR1 is MRHNA and CDR2 is SNTAGT. Trimming shortened V by 0 bases and J by 9 bases, and 11 bases separated the two germline ends. This chain's CDR3 is CASSDSAGGQAFF. The DNA for the CDR3 is TGTGCCAGCAGTGACTCGGCTGGGGGACAAGCTTTCTTT.

This clone was observed a few times. The chain uses TRBV5-1 and TRBJ2-7; D is ambiguous. Germline CDR1 reads SGHRS; CDR2 reads YFSETQ. The CDR3 is 14 residues long. V was cut by 1 base and J by 4 bases, with 12 bases left in between. CDR3 coding DNA: TGCGCCAGCAGCTTGAGTGACCCTTTTTACGAGCAGTACTTC. It is translated as CASSLSDPFYEQYF.

V is TRBV7-6 and J is TRBJ1-3; no definite D call. V lost 5 bases, J lost 0 bases, and 14 bases lay in between. CDR1 is SGHVS, CDR2 FNYEAQ, per germline. There are 16 residues in the CDR3. The CDR3 DNA is TGTGCCAGCAGCACATACGGACGCGACTCTGGAAACACCATATATTTT. This encodes CASSTYGRDSGNTIYF.

The J gene is TRBJ1-6, the V gene TRBV6-5; D is uncertain. Germline values: CDR1 MNHEY, CDR2 SVGAGI. The germline V and J ends were trimmed by 5 bases and 7 bases, with 12 bases remaining between them. The CDR3 has 14 residues. CDR3 in DNA: TGTGCCAGCAGTAGCGGCCCGGGCAATTCACCCCTCCACTTT. As protein: CASSSGPGNSPLHF.

CDR3 nucleotides: TGTGCCAGCAGCGAGGGGGTGAGGTTTGATCCACCCCTCCACTTT. Translating gives CASSEGVRFDPPLHF. This chain connects TRBV9 to TRBJ1-6, with D tentatively TRBD1 (6 bases). The germline V gene has CDR1 SGDLS and CDR2 YYNGEE. V shed 3 bases and J shed 11 bases, with 18 bases lying between them. The CDR3 contains 15 residues.

The CDR3 protein is CASTASGAPTDTQYF. The CDR3 DNA is TGTGCCAGCACCGCTAGCGGGGCCCCCACAGATACGCAGTATTTT. The chain recombines TRBV7-2 with TRBJ2-3; 9 bases are a match to TRBD2. The germline CDR1 and CDR2 sequences are SGHTA and FQGNSA. V dropped 7 bases and J dropped 2; count of bases not matched to a gene: 7. The CDR3 length is 15 residues.

The chain recombines TRBV2 with TRBJ1-4, with no clear D. This CDR3 region has 13 residues. CDR1 and CDR2 from the germline V gene are SNHLY and FYNNEI. V was pared by 6 bases and J by 8 bases, with 13 bases between. The CDR3 coding sequence is TGTGCCAGCAGGCAGTCATCTTGGGAAAAACTGTTTTTT. It encodes CASRQSSWEKLFF.

The CDR3 protein is CASSFDNPGVYGYTF. The CDR3, as DNA: TGTGCCAGCAGCTTTGATAACCCGGGGGTCTATGGCTACACCTTC. This chain uses TRBV5-8 with TRBJ1-2; the D gene is possibly TRBD1 (5 bases). Germline assignment: CDR1 SGHTS and CDR2 YDEGEE. This CDR3 has 15 amino acids. V was clipped by 2 bases and J by 4 bases, with 15 bases between them.

V usage is TRBV7-3 and J usage is TRBJ2-7, with 9 bases aligning to TRBD1. With 5 bases clipped from V and 6 bases from J, the junction kept 8 bases outside the gene matches. Germline CDR1 and CDR2: SGHTA and FQGTGA. This CDR3 comprises 14 residues. The CDR3 DNA is TGTGCCAGCAGCCTGGCCGGACAGGGGCGCGAGCAGTACTTC. Translating gives CASSLAGQGREQYF.

This clone turned up a few times. The V and J genes are TRBV27 and TRBJ1-1, with a weak D call TRBD1 (6 bases). Germline V gene data show CDR1 as MNHEY and CDR2 as SMNVEV (reference sequence). There are 13 residues in the CDR3. Trimming pared 7 bases from V and 8 bases from J, leaving 17 bases between. CDR3 in DNA: TGTGCCAGCAATAAAGGGGGAAGGACCGAAGCTTTCTTT. Translated: CASNKGGRTEAFF.

The chain has TRBV4-3 and TRBJ2-6; a weak D match, TRBD1 (5 bases). The CDR3 totals 16 residues. Trimming pared 4 bases from V and 4 bases from J, leaving 14 bases between. Germline loops: CDR1 LGHNA, CDR2 YSLEER. The CDR3: CASSLDQGPGANVLTF. DNA of the CDR3: TGCGCCAGCAGCCTGGATCAGGGTCCCGGGGCCAACGTCCTGACTTTC.

The rearrangement links TRBV28 to TRBJ2-7; D is possibly TRBD1 (6 bases). Germline CDR1 is MDHEN and CDR2 is SYDVKM. V lost 6 bases, J lost 1 base, and 13 bases lay in between. The CDR3 totals 14 residues. The CDR3 coding sequence is TGTGCCAGCAGACCGGACAGTTATTCCTACGAGCAGTACTTC. Its protein is CASRPDSYSYEQYF.

The V and J genes are TRBV6-5 and TRBJ2-2; no reliable D call. Germline V gene lookup returns CDR1 MNHEY and CDR2 SVGAGI. The CDR3 runs to 12 residues. V was shortened by 3 bases and J by 6 bases, with 5 bases between the two germline ends. The CDR3 DNA follows: TGTGCCAGCAGTTATGGGCCCGGGGAGCTGTTTTTT. Its translation: CASSYGPGELFF.